A single sample is the source of the 19 T cell receptor beta chains below, sequenced in a study of untreated major depressive disorder. The table came from immunoSEQ multiplex PCR; TCRdb's copy has only in-frame clones and leaves some out. The sample lists just over 20,000 clones; around 87% were seen once. Source material: CD4+ T cells from PBMCs. The receptors here all came from a young woman in good health.

This chain connects TRBV21-1 to TRBJ2-7; the DNA was not used to check the table's D call, TRBD1. TRBV21-1 is a pseudogene locus. This CDR3 has 14 residues. This CDR3 is CASRRRQGVREQYF. The DNA of the CDR3 is TGTGCCAGCAGGAGGCGACAGGGGGTCCGGGAGCAGTACTTC.

The chain recombines TRBV10-1 with TRBJ2-3, with D possibly matching TRBD1 (6 bases). The CDR3 loop spans 13 amino acids. V gave up 3 bases and J gave up 4 bases, with 8 bases separating them. Germline V gives CDR1 WNHNN, CDR2 SYGVQD (reference sequence). The CDR3 DNA follows: TGCGCCAGCAGTGACAGGGGTCCAGATACGCAGTATTTT. It specifies CASSDRGPDTQYF.

CDR3 sequence (DNA): TGTGCCTGGAGTGGAGGGTCAGTAGATGGCTACACCTTC. Translated: CAWSGGSVDGYTF. V is TRBV30 and J is TRBJ1-2; the D is unclear. The CDR3 sequence is 13 residues long. V was clipped by 1 base and J by 6 bases, with 12 bases between them. In germline, CDR1 is GTSNPN, CDR2 SVGIG (reference sequence).

The chain recombines TRBV30 with TRBJ1-2, with D unclear. CDR1 and CDR2 from the germline V gene are GTSNPN and SVGIG (reference sequence). V was pared by 1 base and J by 2 bases, with 5 bases between. The CDR3 totals 12 residues. The chain's CDR3 is CAWSGVNYGYTF. The CDR3 DNA is TGTGCCTGGAGTGGGGTAAACTATGGCTACACCTTC.

The chain combines TRBV2 with TRBJ2-1; the match to TRBD2 covers 13 bases. Trimming took 3 bases from V and 6 from J; bases not matched to a gene: 5. The CDR3 length is 16 residues. Germline values: CDR1 SNHLY, CDR2 FYNNEI. The CDR3 loop reads CASSDMTSGGLNEQFF. The CDR3 DNA sequence: TGTGCCAGCAGTGATATGACTAGCGGGGGGCTCAATGAGCAGTTCTTC.

This chain joins TRBV13 and TRBJ1-3; D gene ambiguous. The germline CDR1 and CDR2 sequences are PRHDT and FYEKMQ (reference sequence). The CDR3 contains 17 residues. The ends were cut back, 2 bases at V and 0 bases at J, with 14 bases in the middle. This chain's CDR3 is CASSLSSSSLSGNTIYF. The CDR3 nucleotides are TGTGCCAGCAGCTTATCGAGCAGCAGCCTCTCTGGAAACACCATATATTTT.

V gene TRBV5-1 combines with J gene TRBJ2-1; D is perhaps TRBD1 (6 bases). This CDR3 spans 16 amino acids. V was clipped by 0 bases and J by 0 bases, with 10 bases between them. CDR1 and CDR2 from the germline V gene are SGHRS and YFSETQ. The CDR3 is CASSLDRAGSYNEQFF. DNA for the CDR3: TGCGCCAGCAGCTTGGACAGGGCGGGCTCCTACAATGAGCAGTTCTTC. The full variable domain, its missing parts supplied by reference TRBV5-1 and TRBJ2-1, is KAGVTQTPRYLIKTRGQQVTLSCSPISGHRSVSWYQQTPGQGLQFLFEYFSETQRNKGNFPGRFSGRQFSNSRSEMNVSTLELGDSALYLCASSLDRAGSYNEQFFGPGTRLTVL.

The J gene is TRBJ1-2, the V gene TRBV7-2, with a possible D match to TRBD1 (6 bases). The CDR3 covers 16 residues. V lost 1 base and J lost 0, with 12 bases in between. Germline V gene data show CDR1 as SGHTA and CDR2 as FQGNSA. The CDR3 nucleotides read TGTGCCAGCAGCTTAGGGGGGGCTGAAGCTAACTATGGCTACACCTTC. Translation: CASSLGGAEANYGYTF.

The chain recombines TRBV7-2 with TRBJ2-1; D not resolved. V dropped 2 bases and J dropped 5 bases, with 13 bases sitting between them. The CDR3 has 15 residues. Germline V lookup: CDR1 SGHTA, CDR2 FQGNSA. The CDR3 DNA reads TGTGCCAGCAGCTTACCCCGGAGAGAAAACAATGAGCAGTTCTTC. Translated, it gives CASSLPRRENNEQFF.

The J gene is TRBJ1-2, the V gene TRBV6-6; the D is unclear. V was cut by 7 bases and J by 0 bases, with 18 bases left in between. The CDR3 has 16 amino acids. In germline, CDR1 is MNHNY, CDR2 SVGAGI (reference sequence). The CDR3 sequence is CASTLTRERANYGYTF. The CDR3 bases are TGTGCCAGCACACTAACTAGGGAGAGGGCTAACTATGGCTACACCTTC.

The chain is built from TRBV9 and TRBJ2-2; 9 positions match TRBD2. The V segment lost 5 bases and the J segment 1 base; nucleotides outside the gene matches: 0. Germline CDR1 is SGDLS and CDR2 is YYNGEE. This CDR3 has 14 residues. CDR3 in amino acids: CASRAGGNTGELFF. The CDR3 DNA is TGTGCCAGCAGAGCGGGGGGGAACACCGGGGAGCTGTTTTTT.

The chain has TRBV7-2 and TRBJ1-1; TRBD1 might be the D (5 bases). Germline CDR1 is SGHTA and CDR2 is FQGNSA. This CDR3 spans 12 amino acids. V was trimmed by 5 bases and J by 7 bases, leaving 11 bases between them. CDR3 region: CASSRDVLEAFF. The CDR3 nucleotides read TGTGCCAGCAGCAGGGACGTTCTTGAAGCTTTCTTT.

This clone was counted between two and nine times. J is TRBJ2-1 and V is TRBV18; 10 bases agree with TRBD2. The germline CDR1 and CDR2 sequences are KGHSH and LQKENI. This CDR3 spans 17 amino acids. The ends lost 0 bases at V and 7 bases at J; junction bases unmatched: 9. CDR3 sequence (DNA): TGTGCCAGCTCACCACCTTTTACTAGCGGGGCGAGGAATGAGCAGTTCTTC. Its protein product is CASSPPFTSGARNEQFF.

This clone occurred once. The chain carries TRBV9 and TRBJ1-2, with D possibly matching TRBD1 (5 bases). The CDR3 length is 15 residues. Germline loops: CDR1 SGDLS, CDR2 YYNGEE. Deletions cut 3 bases from V and 0 bases from J, with 12 bases between. In DNA form, the CDR3 reads TGTGCCAGCAGCGCCGGGGGAGGGGCTAACTATGGCTACACCTTC. Residues: CASSAGGGANYGYTF.

This chain links TRBV6-6 with TRBJ2-2, with D tentatively TRBD2 (6 bases). V dropped 4 bases and J dropped 0 bases, with 9 bases sitting between them. The CDR3 has 15 amino acids. Germline lookup yields CDR1 MNHNY and CDR2 SVGAGI (reference sequence). The CDR3 DNA follows: TGTGCCAGCAGTTTGGAGGGAGCGAACACCGGGGAGCTGTTTTTT. Amino acids: CASSLEGANTGELFF.

This sequence joins TRBV9 and TRBJ2-5; D assignment may be TRBD1 or TRBD2 (5 bases each). The CDR3 contains 14 residues. Germline CDR1 SGDLS, CDR2 YYNGEE. Trimming shortened V by 3 bases and J by 7 bases, and 16 bases separated the two germline ends. CDR3 in amino acids: CASSGTGTTGTQYF. CDR3 DNA: TGTGCCAGCAGCGGAACCGGGACCACCGGGACCCAGTACTTC.

The rearrangement links TRBV7-3 to TRBJ2-3; D unresolved. The V and J ends lost 5 bases and 4 bases respectively, with 16 bases between them. This CDR3 has 15 residues. Germline CDR1 is SGHTA and CDR2 is FQGTGA. CDR3 sequence reads: CASSPAHGTADTQYF. For the CDR3, the DNA is TGTGCCAGCAGCCCGGCACACGGTACTGCAGATACGCAGTATTTT.

This chain links TRBV2 with TRBJ1-6; 8 bases are a match to TRBD1. The germline CDR1 and CDR2 sequences are SNHLY and FYNNEI. The ends lost 1 base at V and 8 bases at J; junction bases unmatched: 4. The CDR3 totals 15 residues. The CDR3 loop reads CASSEGAGGYSPLHF. CDR3 coding DNA: TGTGCCAGCAGTGAAGGGGCAGGGGGCTATTCACCCCTCCACTTT. Full variable domain (outside the CDR3, taken from reference TRBV2 and TRBJ1-6): EPEVTQTPSHQVTQMGQEVILRCVPISNHLYFYWYRQILGQKVEFLVSFYNNEISEKSEIFDDQFSVERPDGSNFTLKIRSTKLEDSAMYFCASSEGAGGYSPLHFGNGTRLTVT.

V gene TRBV19 combines with J gene TRBJ1-1; possible D gene TRBD1, 5 bases. Germline V gene data show CDR1 as LNHDA and CDR2 as SQIVND (reference sequence). V lost 5 bases to trimming and J lost 3 bases, with 16 bases between them. CDR3 size: 15 residues. CDR3 coding DNA: TGTGCCAGTAGTCCCCTGACAGTTTCCGACACTGAAGCTTTCTTT. Protein product: CASSPLTVSDTEAFF.